This T cell receptor (beta chain) is drawn from a study of T cells in Graves' hyperthyroidism and ophthalmopathy. Using RNA transcripts as the source, TCR beta CDR3 regions were amplified. Using the HTBI primer set, a first-round RT-PCR was run on the TCR CDR3. MiXCR was run by TCRdb on the multiplex PCR reads, yielding one entry per CDR3 protein. The sample contains about 400,000 distinct CDR3 sequences, 13% to 15% of which appear only once. This clonotype came up many times. Its antigen is currently unknown. V was trimmed by 10 bases and J by 7 bases, leaving 11 bases between them. Germline V gives CDR1 SGHNT, CDR2 YENEEA. The length of the CDR3 is 11 residues. Disease lasting under 3 months, a NOSPECS grade of at least 4, and a Clinical Activity Score of at least 3 were features of the ophthalmopathy patients. Clinicians diagnosed patients from clinical symptoms, serum thyroxine and TRAb, thyroid ultrasound and orbital computed tomography.

Study-wide points: Median prediction lead before ophthalmopathy onset was 6.5 to 7 months with the model. In the blood, most expanded thyroid clonotypes above 0.001 appeared as well.

The material sequenced was blood. The rearrangement joins TRBV11-3 to TRBJ2-1, with D possibly being TRBD1 (6 bases). This receptor was taken from a woman aged 25 to 39 with Graves' ophthalmopathy. CDR3: CATETGNEQFF. The CDR3 DNA reads as TGTGCCACCGAGACAGGAAATGAGCAGTTCTTC.